What follows are 29 T cell receptor beta chains derived from one specimen sequenced in a study of identical twins. A single record per CDR3 protein comes from TCRdb applying MiXCR to the 5' RACE reads. The data contain roughly 1,500,000 distinct CDR3 sequences, about 31% of them singletons. Sequenced: cord blood. Receptors originate from a newborn girl in good health.

Only a few counts were recorded for this clonotype. V gene TRBV18 combines with J gene TRBJ1-1; a possible D gene is TRBD1 (6 bases). Trimming took off 2 bases at V and 1 base at J, with 11 bases between the two ends. CDR3 size: 15 residues. Germline V lookup: CDR1 KGHSH, CDR2 LQKENI. The CDR3 nucleotides read TGTGCCAGCTCACCAAGGACAGCCGAGAACACTGAAGCTTTCTTT. Its translation is CASSPRTAENTEAFF. The complete variable domain, with remaining parts taken from reference TRBV18 and TRBJ1-1, reads NAGVMQNPRHLVRRRGQEARLRCSPMKGHSHVYWYRQLPEEGLKFMVYLQKENIIDESGMPKERFSAEFPKEGPSILRIQQVVRGDSAAYFCASSPRTAENTEAFFGQGTRLTVV.

This clonotype was seen only a few times. This sequence joins TRBV20-1 and TRBJ1-5; perhaps TRBD1 as D (6 bases). Germline V gene data show CDR1 as DFQATT and CDR2 as SNEGSKA (reference sequence). This CDR3 has 13 residues. Trimming took 6 bases from V and 3 from J, leaving 12 bases between them. CDR3 in DNA: TGCAGTGCCCCCGACAGGATCAATCAGCCCCAGCATTTT. Translating it yields CSAPDRINQPQHF.

V gene TRBV7-8 combines with J gene TRBJ1-4, with no clear D. Trimming pared 1 base from V and 5 bases from J, leaving 14 bases between. The CDR3 has 16 amino acids. The germline V gene has CDR1 SGHVS and CDR2 FQNEAQ. The CDR3 nucleotides are TGTGCCAGCAGCTTAGGTACGGGCGAAGGGAATGAAAAACTGTTTTTT. Protein product: CASSLGTGEGNEKLFF. The full variable domain, completed using reference TRBV7-8 and TRBJ1-4, is GAGVSQSPRYKVAKRGQDVALRCDPISGHVSLFWYQQALGQGPEFLTYFQNEAQLDKSGLPSDRFFAERPEGSVSTLKIQRTQQEDSAVYLCASSLGTGEGNEKLFFGSGTQLSVL.

This clonotype was detected once. The gene calls are TRBV20-1 and TRBJ2-1, with D unclear. The CDR3 spans 11 residues. From germline, CDR1 is DFQATT and CDR2 SNEGSKA (reference sequence). V was trimmed by 6 bases and J by 4 bases, leaving 7 bases between them. CDR3 coding DNA: TGCAGTGCCCTGAAGTACAATGAGCAGTTCTTC. Translated, it gives CSALKYNEQFF.

The chain combines TRBV7-2 with TRBJ2-7; D is unclear. The J call may be wrong; the DNA end is better matched by TRBJ2-4. Germline V lookup: CDR1 SGHTA, CDR2 FQGNSA. The CDR3 length is 12 residues. Here the CDR3 reads CASSAPTAIQYF. The CDR3 DNA reads TGTGCCAGCAGCGCCCCTACGGCCATTCAGTACTTC.

V usage is TRBV5-1 and J usage is TRBJ1-5; the D gene is possibly TRBD1 (5 bases). The germline V gene has CDR1 SGHRS and CDR2 YFSETQ. Between the trimmed V and J ends, which lost 5 bases and 2 bases, there was a span of 11 bases. The CDR3 is made up of 14 amino acids. The CDR3: CASSTGDGNQPQHF. For the CDR3, the DNA is TGCGCCAGCAGTACGGGGGATGGCAATCAGCCCCAGCATTTT.

J is TRBJ2-7 and V is TRBV29-1; TRBD1 aligns across 10 bases. Germline V gene data show CDR1 as SQVTM and CDR2 as ANQGSEA. CDR3 length: 14 amino acids. J lost 3 bases, V lost 6 bases, and 8 bases had no gene match. CDR3 sequence reads: CSVGPGQGNYEQYF. The CDR3 nucleotides read TGCAGCGTCGGACCGGGACAGGGGAACTACGAGCAGTACTTC.

The genes are TRBV20-1 and TRBJ2-7; no firm D call. From germline, CDR1 is DFQATT and CDR2 SNEGSKA (reference sequence). There are 12 residues in the CDR3. The ends were cut back, 5 bases at V and 7 bases at J, with 15 bases in the middle. CDR3 DNA: TGCAGTGCTCTCCATGTGCGTGAAGAGCAGTACTTC. As protein: CSALHVREEQYF.

V gene TRBV20-1 combines with J gene TRBJ1-5; D gene ambiguous. V was pared by 0 bases and J by 0 bases, with 15 bases between. The CDR3 has 17 residues. The germline CDR1 and CDR2 sequences are DFQATT and SNEGSKA (reference sequence). CDR3 sequence (DNA): TGCAGTGCTAGAGACTCCCGACAATTCCATAGCAATCAGCCCCAGCATTTT. Its translation is CSARDSRQFHSNQPQHF.

The table lists this clonotype with many counts. The chain uses TRBV6-6 and TRBJ2-7; tentative D call: TRBD1 (5 bases). This CDR3 comprises 15 residues. The V gene lost 4 bases and the J gene lost 2 bases, with 15 bases spanning the gap. The germline V gene encodes CDR1 MNHNY and CDR2 SVGAGI (reference sequence). CDR3 amino acids: CASSSVPGHPYEQYF. CDR3 DNA: TGTGCCAGCAGTTCGGTACCTGGACATCCCTACGAGCAGTACTTC.

This clonotype was counted ten times or more. The gene calls are TRBV10-3 and TRBJ1-2, with D hard to call. Germline CDR1 and CDR2: ENHRY and SYGVKD. V shed 3 bases and J shed 4 bases, with 6 bases lying between them. The CDR3 covers 12 residues. The CDR3 loop is CAISETRYGYTF. In DNA, the CDR3 is TGTGCCATCAGTGAAACACGCTATGGCTACACCTTC.

This chain connects TRBV4-1 to TRBJ2-3; TRBD2 matches 14 bases. After removal of 0 bases from V and 5 bases from J, the junction contained 10 bases not matched to a gene. This CDR3 has 19 residues. The germline V gene encodes CDR1 MGHRA and CDR2 YSYEKL. For the CDR3, the DNA is TGCGCCAGCAGCCAAGAAACCCCCAGACTAGCGGGGGGGGGAGATACGCAGTATTTT. Its protein product is CASSQETPRLAGGGDTQYF.

The sample holds a few counts of this clonotype. The V gene is TRBV27, the J gene TRBJ1-1; D gene uncertain. With 5 bases removed from V and 3 bases from J, the gap between germline ends came to 7 bases. CDR3 length: 12 residues. The germline gives CDR1 MNHEY, CDR2 SMNVEV (reference sequence). The CDR3 DNA is TGTGCCAGCAGTAGCCGACACACTGAAGCTTTCTTT. It codes for CASSSRHTEAFF.

This clonotype has a handful of counts. This chain connects TRBV6-1 to TRBJ1-2; TRBD1 aligns across 7 bases. This CDR3 comprises 13 residues. V was pared by 2 bases and J by 10 bases, with 7 bases of the junction left unmatched. CDR1 is MNHNS and CDR2 is SASEGT in the germline V gene. CDR3: CASSESTGPHYTF. Here the CDR3 DNA reads TGTGCCAGCAGTGAATCGACAGGGCCCCACTACACCTTC.

This clonotype showed up many times. The rearrangement links TRBV6-5 to TRBJ2-1; TRBD2 aligns across 8 bases. Germline V CDR1 and CDR2: MNHEY, SVGAGI. V lost 6 bases, J lost 2 bases, and 3 bases stayed unmatched. This CDR3 comprises 14 residues. CDR3 in DNA: TGTGCCAGCAGAGAACTAGCGGCCTACAATGAGCAGTTCTTC. It codes for CASRELAAYNEQFF.

Comment on this clonotype: This could be a read error, since a much larger clone is one nucleotide away. The gene calls are TRBV5-1 and TRBJ2-5; a weak D match, TRBD1 (5 bases). The end of the DNA fits TRBJ2-7 better, so the J call may be wrong. Germline CDR1 SGHRS, CDR2 YFSETQ. The CDR3 contains 15 residues. The CDR3 nucleotides are TGCGCCAGCAGCTCGCCGTCGTTTCAGGGTTACGAGCAGTACTTC. Its protein is CASSSPSFQGYEQYF.

This clonotype was found a few times. V usage is TRBV28 and J usage is TRBJ1-6, with 8 bases fitting TRBD1. The V gene end was trimmed by 10 bases and the J gene end by 0 bases; junction bases not matched to a gene: 5. This CDR3 region has 15 residues. Per the germline V gene, CDR1 is MDHEN and CDR2 is SYDVKM. CDR3 DNA sequence: TGTGCCATCAGGACAGGGAGCTCCTATAATTCACCCCTCCACTTT. Amino acids: CAIRTGSSYNSPLHF.

This clonotype was found a few times. The V and J genes are TRBV12-3 or TRBV12-4 and TRBJ1-2, with a tentative D call TRBD1 (5 bases). Trimming took off 6 bases at V and 4 bases at J, with 15 bases between the two ends. The CDR3 consists of 14 residues. Written as DNA, the CDR3 is TGTGCCAGCAGCCCTGGACCAGGGAGCTATGGCTACACCTTC. Translation: CASSPGPGSYGYTF.

There are a few counts of this clonotype. CDR3 sequence reads: CASAPGLARNEQFF. The CDR3 bases are TGTGCCTCAGCACCGGGACTAGCTAGAAATGAGCAGTTCTTC. This chain connects TRBV11-2 to TRBJ2-1, with 9 bases that match TRBD2. This CDR3 comprises 14 residues. Germline CDR1 is SGHAT and CDR2 is FQNNGV. J lost 7 bases, V lost 11 bases, and 12 bases had no gene match.

In its sample, this clonotype was seen many times. The gene calls are TRBV12-3 or TRBV12-4 and TRBJ2-5; TRBD1 is a possible D gene (5 bases). The V and J ends lost 3 bases and 1 base respectively, with 9 bases between them. This CDR3 is 14 amino acids long. The CDR3 DNA is TGTGCCAGCAGTTTGGGGCTAGGCCAAGAGACCCAGTACTTC. The encoded protein is CASSLGLGQETQYF.

This clonotype was seen more than once but under ten times. The chain recombines TRBV10-3 with TRBJ1-2, with TRBD1 matching 9 bases. The J segment lost 1 base and the V segment lost 7 bases, leaving 4 bases of the junction unmatched. This CDR3 is 14 amino acids long. The germline gives CDR1 ENHRY, CDR2 SYGVKD. The DNA for the CDR3 is TGTGCCATCACCCCGGGACAGGGTAACTATGGCTACACCTTC. It encodes CAITPGQGNYGYTF.

Turning to this clonotype: An end of the junction does not agree with germline; a read error may underlie this. The V gene is TRBV4-1, the J gene TRBJ2-3; D remains ambiguous. Germline CDR1 reads MGHRA; CDR2 reads YSYEKL. The CDR3 length is 14 residues. CDR3 DNA sequence: TGCGCCGGCAGCCAGTCCTACCTTCCAGATACGCAGTATTTT. It is translated as CAGSQSYLPDTQYF.

The chain combines TRBV20-1 with TRBJ1-1; D unclear. The CDR3 is 14 amino acids. V was trimmed by 0 bases and J by 3 bases, leaving 11 bases between them. Germline values: CDR1 DFQATT, CDR2 SNEGSKA (reference sequence). This chain's CDR3 is CSAREGLWDTEAFF. The DNA of the CDR3 is TGCAGTGCTAGAGAGGGTTTGTGGGACACTGAAGCTTTCTTT.

This clonotype occurred many times. V is TRBV5-1 and J is TRBJ2-7; 9 bases match TRBD1. The CDR3 has 16 amino acids. CDR1 is SGHRS and CDR2 is YFSETQ in the germline V gene. V trimming: 2 bases; J trimming: 2 bases; junction bases outside the gene matches: 8. The CDR3 reads CASSLPTGTGPYEQYF. The CDR3 region has the DNA TGCGCCAGCAGCTTACCGACCGGGACAGGGCCCTACGAGCAGTACTTC.

The V and J genes are TRBV7-2 and TRBJ2-5, with 7 bases that match TRBD2. The J segment lost 1 base and the V segment lost 2 bases, leaving 4 bases of the junction unmatched. Germline-derived CDR1 and CDR2 are SGHTA and FQGNSA. The CDR3 totals 15 residues. The CDR3 sequence is CASSLWTSFQETQYF. The CDR3 nucleotides are TGTGCCAGCAGCTTATGGACTAGTTTCCAAGAGACCCAGTACTTC.

There are a few counts of this clonotype. V usage is TRBV6-6 and J usage is TRBJ2-1; TRBD1 aligns across 10 bases. The CDR3 totals 16 residues. J gave up 6 bases and V 6 bases, and 11 bases lay outside the gene matches. Germline CDR1 MNHNY, CDR2 SVGAGI (reference sequence). CDR3 region: CASSPPRDRGSNEQFF. The DNA of the CDR3 is TGTGCCAGCAGCCCTCCCCGGGACAGGGGTTCCAATGAGCAGTTCTTC.

This clonotype was observed a few times. Germline is not matched at one junction end, which may reflect a read error. The chain couples TRBV6-1 to TRBJ2-1; TRBD1 might be the D (6 bases). The CDR3 loop spans 14 amino acids. Germline lookup yields CDR1 MNHNS and CDR2 SASEGT. CDR3 amino acids: CVSKQGSSYNEQFF. In DNA, the CDR3 is TGTGTCAGCAAGCAGGGGAGCTCCTACAATGAGCAGTTCTTC.

V gene TRBV6-1 combines with J gene TRBJ2-7; TRBD1 matches at 8 bases. V trimming: 2 bases; J trimming: 3 bases; junction bases outside the gene matches: 12. The germline V gene encodes CDR1 MNHNS and CDR2 SASEGT. The CDR3 covers 17 residues. In DNA form, the CDR3 reads TGTGCCAGCAGTGAAAAAGCACTCCCGGGACAGGACTACGAGCAGTACTTC. The encoded protein is CASSEKALPGQDYEQYF.

This chain joins TRBV19 and TRBJ2-1, with D possibly matching TRBD1 (6 bases). From germline, CDR1 is LNHDA and CDR2 SQIVND (reference sequence). The V and J ends lost 0 bases and 6 bases respectively, with 12 bases between them. CDR3 length: 15 residues. This CDR3 is CASSIELGTSNEQFF. As DNA, the CDR3 is TGTGCCAGTAGTATAGAACTCGGGACATCCAATGAGCAGTTCTTC.